These T cell receptor beta chains were read from a single sample in a study of Ad26.COV2.S vaccination and SARS-CoV-2 variants. Clones were sequenced by immunoSEQ multiplex PCR, and TCRdb holds only the in-frame ones, with some missing. The repertoire holds around 300,000 clones, about 90% seen once, with roughly 6% in the top ten. Source: peripheral blood, taken in a trial of Ad26.COV2.S vaccine versus placebo. The receptors derive from a person aged 18-60 years who received the Ad26.COV2.S COVID-19 vaccine or a placebo. Both conserved end residues are part of each CDR3.

CDR3 protein	J gene	V gene
CASSLLAGETQYF	TRBJ2-5	TRBV7-3
CASSLGLSLAKNIQYF	TRBJ2-4	TRBV7-2
CASSQDRHSYYEQYF	TRBJ2-7	TRBV4-3
CASSLGVGDNGYTF	TRBJ1-2	TRBV28
CASSGESGNTIYF	TRBJ1-3	TRBV12-3/TRBV12-4
CASRAGASCTGELFF	TRBJ2-2	TRBV6-5
CASSSPWGADTEAFF	TRBJ1-1	TRBV11-3
CASSLSLTDTQYF	TRBJ2-3	TRBV28
CASSEGRDRGLTEAFF	TRBJ1-1	TRBV9
CASSILVGYPGELFF	TRBJ2-2	TRBV19
CASSLTGANYGYTF	TRBJ1-2	TRBV7-2
CASSQDVGNEAFF	TRBJ1-1	TRBV4-2
CASTPGPNTEAFF	TRBJ1-1	TRBV18
CASRGPGAGANVLTF	TRBJ2-6	TRBV5-1
CASSLGGTVDTEAFF	TRBJ1-1	TRBV5-1
CASSASRVGGNTIYF	TRBJ1-3	TRBV11-2
CASSRGLAGSRSIQETQYF	TRBJ2-5	TRBV4-1
CASSLVPTSGGANTQYF	TRBJ2-3	TRBV7-2
CASSIARLNQETQYF	TRBJ2-5	TRBV19
CASSPGTENSPLHF	TRBJ1-6	TRBV19
CSARQGTQPQHF	TRBJ1-5	TRBV29-1
CASHRELEAFF	TRBJ1-1	TRBV2
CASSDAGTGNTEAFF	TRBJ1-1	TRBV5-1
CASSPGGMDGYTF	TRBJ1-2	TRBV18
CASSLSQGGNTIYF	TRBJ1-3	TRBV7-9
CASSLTPDGRRGTGELFF	TRBJ2-2	TRBV7-9
CASSLRGGGLYEQYF	TRBJ2-7	TRBV7-2
CASSLAGAQETQYF	TRBJ2-5	TRBV7-9
CAISGMGEYNEQFF	TRBJ2-1	TRBV10-3
CASTRGLQGWGYTF	TRBJ1-2	TRBV23-1
CASSLVPGEQFF	TRBJ2-1	TRBV7-6
CASSLSGPRVNQPQHF	TRBJ1-5	TRBV18
CASSLTWDTRSAEAFF	TRBJ1-1	TRBV19
CASGGSSGNTIYF	TRBJ1-3	TRBV6-6
CASSEGTGVNSPLHF	TRBJ1-6	TRBV3-1/TRBV3-2
CASSQAQTYSSNQPQHF	TRBJ1-5	TRBV4-1
CASSFAVRGTQYF	TRBJ2-5	TRBV27
CASSLNTGELFF	TRBJ2-2	TRBV27
CASSPNRGGVTDTQYF	TRBJ2-3	TRBV18
CASSLTANTEAFF	TRBJ1-1	TRBV6-6
CASSPGAENTEAFF	TRBJ1-1	TRBV7-2
CASSAWEPNYGYTF	TRBJ1-2	TRBV6-5
CASSPDRYQPQHF	TRBJ1-5	TRBV19
CASSSFQHNTEAFF	TRBJ1-1	TRBV6-2/TRBV6-3
CASSGAGTGEPQHF	TRBJ1-5	TRBV19
CASSFLRGGQPQHF	TRBJ1-5	TRBV27
CASSRNPSSYEQYF	TRBJ2-7	TRBV6-2/TRBV6-3
CATSAGGTGNQPQHF	TRBJ1-5	TRBV24-1
CASSEGEGLTEAFF	TRBJ1-1	TRBV25-1
CAISESTANYGYTF	TRBJ1-2	TRBV10-3
CASSGTWGGYYGNTIYF	TRBJ1-3	TRBV21-1
CASESTGANVLTF	TRBJ2-6	TRBV5-6
CASSLTGASGLSSYNEQFF	TRBJ2-1	TRBV5-1